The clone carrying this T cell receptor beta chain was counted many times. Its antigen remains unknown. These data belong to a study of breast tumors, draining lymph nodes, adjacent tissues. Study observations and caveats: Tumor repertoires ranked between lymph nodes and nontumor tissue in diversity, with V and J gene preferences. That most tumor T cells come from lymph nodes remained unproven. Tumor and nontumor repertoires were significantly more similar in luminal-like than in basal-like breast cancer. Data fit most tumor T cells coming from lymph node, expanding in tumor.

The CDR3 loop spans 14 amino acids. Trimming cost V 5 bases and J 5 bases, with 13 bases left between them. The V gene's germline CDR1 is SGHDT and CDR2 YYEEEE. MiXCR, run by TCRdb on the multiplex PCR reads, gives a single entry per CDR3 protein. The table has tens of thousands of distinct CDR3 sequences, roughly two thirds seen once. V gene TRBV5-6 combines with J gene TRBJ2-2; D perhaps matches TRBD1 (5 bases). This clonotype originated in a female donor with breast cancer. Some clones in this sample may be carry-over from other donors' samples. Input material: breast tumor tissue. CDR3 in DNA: TGTGCCAGCAGAAAGGGGCGTCGGACCGGGGAGCTGTTTTTT. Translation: CASRKGRRTGELFF.